These T cell receptor beta chains were read from a single sample in a study of blood T cell repertoires in COVID-19. The method was immunoSEQ multiplex PCR; TCRdb's version includes in-frame clones alone and lacks a portion of them. Here the sample spans approximately 100,000 clones, around 83% being singletons. Sequencing input: peripheral blood. The receptors derive from an elderly woman with active or convalescent COVID-19. Both conserved end residues are part of each CDR3. A D gene is named only where the DNA matches it firmly. The size of a clone is reported for some rows only, either as once, few or many, or as a class for expanded clones.

d_gene	v_gene	j_gene	abundance	CDR3aa	CDR3nt
TRBD1	TRBV6-5	TRBJ1-3	-	CASSYTQGAGNTIYF	TGTGCCAGCAGTTACACTCAGGGGGCTGGAAACACCATATATTTT
-	TRBV9	TRBJ2-5	-	CASSSPAGVGETQYF	TGTGCCAGCAGCTCCCCCGCGGGTGTGGGAGAGACCCAGTACTTC
TRBD1	TRBV7-2	TRBJ2-7	once	CASSFWGQDYEQYF	TGTGCCAGCAGCTTTTGGGGACAGGACTACGAGCAGTACTTC
-	TRBV2	TRBJ2-6	once	CASSAQAGQTNVLTF	TGTGCCAGCAGTGCGCAGGCGGGACAGACCAACGTCCTGACTTTC
-	TRBV29-1	TRBJ2-7	-	CSVAATPYEQYF	TGCAGCGTTGCAGCGACTCCCTACGAGCAGTACTTC
-	TRBV20-1	TRBJ1-5	-	CSATPQTQHF	TGCAGTGCTACCCCTCAGACCCAGCATTTT
TRBD2	TRBV5-1	TRBJ2-3	-	CASSLAWGEGADTQYF	TGCGCCAGCAGCTTGGCCTGGGGGGAGGGAGCAGATACGCAGTATTTT
-	TRBV24-1	TRBJ2-1	-	CATSDLGAALNEQFF	TGTGCCACCAGTGATTTGGGAGCGGCGCTAAATGAGCAGTTCTTC
TRBD1	TRBV9	TRBJ1-2	-	CASSVQGGAGGYTF	TGTGCCAGCAGCGTACAGGGGGGCGCGGGTGGCTACACCTTC
TRBD1	TRBV6-5	TRBJ2-3	few	CASKPRTGVEDTQYF	TGTGCCAGCAAACCGAGGACAGGGGTCGAAGATACGCAGTATTTT
-	TRBV9	TRBJ1-3	-	CASSPGTRNTIYF	TGTGCCAGCAGCCCGGGGACACGAAACACCATATATTTT
-	TRBV28	TRBJ1-5	-	CASSSTAPYSNQPQHF	TGTGCCAGCAGTTCCACAGCTCCATATAGCAATCAGCCCCAGCATTTT
-	TRBV6-5	TRBJ1-2	-	CASSRTGPVYGYTF	TGTGCCAGCAGCCGAACAGGTCCCGTCTATGGCTACACCTTC
TRBD1	TRBV28	TRBJ1-1	few	CASSLQPGQLNTEAFF	TGTGCCAGCAGTTTACAACCGGGACAGTTGAACACTGAAGCTTTCTTT
-	TRBV28	TRBJ1-1	-	CASSLSVTEAFF	TGTGCCAGCAGTTTATCCGTCACTGAAGCTTTCTTT
TRBD1	TRBV9	TRBJ1-3	once	CASSSRGGEGATGNTIYF	TGTGCCAGCAGCTCCCGGGGTGGAGAGGGGGCAACTGGAAACACCATATATTTT
-	TRBV6-5	TRBJ1-1	-	CASSLGLLNTEAFF	TGTGCCAGCAGTCTTGGACTGCTGAACACTGAAGCTTTCTTT